This T cell receptor beta chain comes out of a study of T-cell reconstitution after alpha-beta-depleted transplantation in children. This sample's TCRbeta library carried unique molecular identifier barcodes. TCRdb independently ran MiXCR on the PCR reads; one entry per CDR3 protein. The profile shows roughly 350,000 distinct CDR3 sequences, 9% to 12% of them singletons. Germline trimming cut 3 bases from V and 5 bases from J; bases unmatched to any gene: 5. Germline V gene sequence: CDR1 SGDLS, CDR2 YYNGEE. The length of the CDR3 is 16 residues. A few counts support this clonotype. The material was PBMCs from the stem cell graft donor, obtained from the stem cell graft. This chain connects TRBV9 to TRBJ2-2; TRBD2 matches 12 bases. This sequence was found in a human donor who donated a stem cell graft to a child with acute lymphoblastic leukemia. The CDR3 region has the DNA TGTGCCAGCAGCGCTAGCGGGAGGGCCTTGACCGGGGAGCTGTTTTTT. As protein: CASSASGRALTGELFF.